This is a list of T cell receptor beta chains from one sample in a study of technical replicates of blood from a few donors. TCRdb's copy holds only in-frame clones and misses some; the assay was immunoSEQ multiplex PCR. The sample lists roughly 80,000 clones, 95% to 97% occurring once. The material sequenced was T cells isolated from PBMCs. All receptors derive from a human donor in good health. The CDR3 runs from the conserved cysteine through the conserved F or W. Each record gives: J gene, V gene, CDR3 length, D gene, clone size, CDR3 DNA, CDR3 protein. The D gene is left open where the match is weak. Size tells how often a clone was seen (once, few, many) or the class of an expanded clone, and some rows leave it out.

TRBJ2-3	TRBV6-6	14	.	.	TGTGCCAGCAGCATGGGACTCGACGGGGATACGCAGTATTTT	CASSMGLDGDTQYF
TRBJ1-6	TRBV6-5	14	.	.	TGTGCCAGCAGACGCCAGGAAAATAATTCACCCCTCCACTTT	CASRRQENNSPLHF
TRBJ2-3	TRBV6-4	16	TRBD1	.	TGTGCCAGCAGTGACTCGGGGACAGCTAGCACAGATACGCAGTATTTT	CASSDSGTASTDTQYF
TRBJ1-1	TRBV28	15	TRBD1	.	TGTGCCAGCAGTTTCCGACAGGGTTCTTCCGCTTTGGCTTTCTTT	CASSFRQGSSALAFF
TRBJ2-2	TRBV4-1	16	.	medium-sized	TGCGCCAGCAGCCTCGCACCCGGGGTCGGCACCGGGGAGCTGTTTTTT	CASSLAPGVGTGELFF
TRBJ1-4	TRBV18	16	.	.	TGTGCCAGCTCACCGACCGCAGGGTCGGAACCTGAAAAACTGTTTTTT	CASSPTAGSEPEKLFF
TRBJ2-1	TRBV14	14	TRBD1	.	TGTGCCAGCAGCCCTGGGACAGCGTACAATGAGCAGTTCTTC	CASSPGTAYNEQFF
TRBJ2-4	TRBV7-6	12	.	.	TGTGCCAGCAGCTCTCGGGACACCGCCCAGTACTTC	CASSSRDTAQYF
TRBJ2-2	TRBV4-1	15	.	.	TGCGCCAGCAGCCAAACCAGGTTTAACACCGGGGAGCTGTTTTTT	CASSQTRFNTGELFF
TRBJ2-5	TRBV4-1	17	.	.	TGCGCCAGCAGCCAAGATTTTACCGGGACTCGCCCAGAGACCCAGTACTTC	CASSQDFTGTRPETQYF
TRBJ2-7	TRBV20-1	11	.	.	TGCAGTGCTAGAGCCCACAACGAGCAGTACTTC	CSARAHNEQYF
TRBJ1-2	TRBV10-3	16	TRBD1	once	TGTGCCATCAGTGAGGCCGCCGGGACAGGGATCTATGGCTACACCTTC	CAISEAAGTGIYGYTF
TRBJ2-7	TRBV20-1	10	.	.	TGCAGTGCTAAAGGGGTCGAGCAGTACTTC	CSAKGVEQYF
TRBJ1-5	TRBV6-6	16	TRBD1	few	TGTGCCAGCAGTTACCCCGACAGGGGCAACAATCAGCCCCAGCATTTT	CASSYPDRGNNQPQHF
TRBJ2-7	TRBV6-1	14	.	.	TGTGCCAGCAGTCCCGGGACATCCGTCTACGAGCAGTACTTC	CASSPGTSVYEQYF